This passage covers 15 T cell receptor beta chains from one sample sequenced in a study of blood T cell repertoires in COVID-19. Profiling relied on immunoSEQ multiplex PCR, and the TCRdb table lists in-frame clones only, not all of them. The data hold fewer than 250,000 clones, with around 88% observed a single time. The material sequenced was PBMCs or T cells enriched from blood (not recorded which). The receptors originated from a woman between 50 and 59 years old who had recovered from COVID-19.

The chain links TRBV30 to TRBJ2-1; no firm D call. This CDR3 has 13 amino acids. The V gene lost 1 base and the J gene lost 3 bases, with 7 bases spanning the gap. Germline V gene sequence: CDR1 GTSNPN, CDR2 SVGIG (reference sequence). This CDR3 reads CAWSEEIYNEQFF. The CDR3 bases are TGTGCCTGGAGTGAAGAGATCTACAATGAGCAGTTCTTC.

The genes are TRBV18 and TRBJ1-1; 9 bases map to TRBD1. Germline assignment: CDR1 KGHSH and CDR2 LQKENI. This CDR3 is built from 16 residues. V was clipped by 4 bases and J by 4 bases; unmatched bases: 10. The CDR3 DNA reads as TGTGCCAGCTCACTCAAAATGGGACAGGGAGGCACTGAAGCTTTCTTT. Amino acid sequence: CASSLKMGQGGTEAFF.

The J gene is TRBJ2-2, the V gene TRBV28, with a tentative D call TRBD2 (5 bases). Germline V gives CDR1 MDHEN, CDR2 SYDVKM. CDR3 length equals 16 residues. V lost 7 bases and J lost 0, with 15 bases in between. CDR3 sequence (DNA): TGTGCCAGCACTAATCCGGACTTGACGAACACCGGGGAGCTGTTTTTT. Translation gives CASTNPDLTNTGELFF. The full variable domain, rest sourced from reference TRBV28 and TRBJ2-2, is DVKVTQSSRYLVKRTGEKVFLECVQDMDHENMFWYRQDPGLGLRLIYFSYDVKMKEKGDIPEGYSVSREKKERFSLILESASTNQTSMYLCASTNPDLTNTGELFFGEGSRLTVL.

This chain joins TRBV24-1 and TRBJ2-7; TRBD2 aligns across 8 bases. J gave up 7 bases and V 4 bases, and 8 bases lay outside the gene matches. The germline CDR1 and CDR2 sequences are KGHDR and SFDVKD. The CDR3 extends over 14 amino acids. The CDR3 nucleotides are TGTGCCACCAGTGACCAGCGGGAGTTTCGTGAGCAGTACTTC. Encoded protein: CATSDQREFREQYF.

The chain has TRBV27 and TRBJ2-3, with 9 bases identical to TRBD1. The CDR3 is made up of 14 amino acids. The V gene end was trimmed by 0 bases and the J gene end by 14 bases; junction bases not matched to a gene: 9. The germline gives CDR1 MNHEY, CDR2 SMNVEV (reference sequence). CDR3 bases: TGTGCCAGCAGTTTATCCCTCCGGGACAGGGACGGGTATTTT. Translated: CASSLSLRDRDGYF.

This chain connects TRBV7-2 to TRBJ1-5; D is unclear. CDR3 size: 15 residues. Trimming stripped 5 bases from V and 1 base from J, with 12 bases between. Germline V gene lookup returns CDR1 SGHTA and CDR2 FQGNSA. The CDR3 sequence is CASSPLTPSNQPQHF. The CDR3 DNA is TGTGCCAGCAGCCCCCTGACACCCAGCAATCAGCCCCAGCATTTT.

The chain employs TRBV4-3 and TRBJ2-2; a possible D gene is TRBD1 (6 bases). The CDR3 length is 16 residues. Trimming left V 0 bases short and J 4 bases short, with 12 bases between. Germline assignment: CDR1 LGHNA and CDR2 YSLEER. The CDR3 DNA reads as TGCGCCAGCAGCCAAGATCCGGGACACCTCACCGGGGAGCTGTTTTTT. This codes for CASSQDPGHLTGELFF.

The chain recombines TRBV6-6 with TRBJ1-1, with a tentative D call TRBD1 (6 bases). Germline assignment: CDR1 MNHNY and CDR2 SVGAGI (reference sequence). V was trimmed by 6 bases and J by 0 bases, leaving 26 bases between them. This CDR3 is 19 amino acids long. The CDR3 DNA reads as TGTGCCAGCAGCCGATCGGGGGGGCTAAGATCCGGCATGAACACTGAAGCTTTCTTT. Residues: CASSRSGGLRSGMNTEAFF.

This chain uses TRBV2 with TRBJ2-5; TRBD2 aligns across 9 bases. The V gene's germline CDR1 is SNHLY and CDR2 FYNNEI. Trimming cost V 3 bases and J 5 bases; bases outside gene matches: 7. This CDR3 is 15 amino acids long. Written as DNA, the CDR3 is TGTGCCAGCAGTGACTCGGCTAGCGGGGTGGAGACCCAGTACTTC. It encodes CASSDSASGVETQYF.

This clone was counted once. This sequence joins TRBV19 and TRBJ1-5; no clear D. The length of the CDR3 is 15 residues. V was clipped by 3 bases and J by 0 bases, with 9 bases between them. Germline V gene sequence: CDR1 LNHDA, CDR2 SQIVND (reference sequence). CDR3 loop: CASSMAVLSNQPQHF. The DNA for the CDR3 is TGTGCCAGTAGTATGGCCGTGCTTAGCAATCAGCCCCAGCATTTT.

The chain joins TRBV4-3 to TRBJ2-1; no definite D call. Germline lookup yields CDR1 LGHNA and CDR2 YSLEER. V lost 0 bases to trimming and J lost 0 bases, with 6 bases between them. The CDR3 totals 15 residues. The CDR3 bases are TGCGCCAGCAGCCAAGATTGGAGCTCCTACAATGAGCAGTTCTTC. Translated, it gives CASSQDWSSYNEQFF.

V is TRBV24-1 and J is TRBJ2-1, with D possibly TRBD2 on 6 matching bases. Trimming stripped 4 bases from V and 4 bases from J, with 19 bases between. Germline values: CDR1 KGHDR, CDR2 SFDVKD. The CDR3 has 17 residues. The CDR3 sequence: CATSDQGTHGTYNEQFF. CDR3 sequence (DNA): TGTGCCACCAGTGACCAAGGGACTCACGGAACATACAATGAGCAGTTCTTC.

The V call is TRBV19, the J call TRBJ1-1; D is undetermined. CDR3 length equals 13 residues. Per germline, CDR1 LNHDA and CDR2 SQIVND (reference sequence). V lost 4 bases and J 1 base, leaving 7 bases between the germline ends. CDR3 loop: CASSTTQNTEAFF. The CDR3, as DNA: TGTGCCAGTAGTACAACACAGAACACTGAAGCTTTCTTT.

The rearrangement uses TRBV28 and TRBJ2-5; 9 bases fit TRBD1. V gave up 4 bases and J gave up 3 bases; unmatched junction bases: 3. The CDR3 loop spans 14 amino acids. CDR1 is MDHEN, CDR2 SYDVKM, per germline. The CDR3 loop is CASSYWTGEETQYF. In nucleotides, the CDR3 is TGTGCCAGCAGTTACTGGACAGGGGAAGAGACCCAGTACTTC.

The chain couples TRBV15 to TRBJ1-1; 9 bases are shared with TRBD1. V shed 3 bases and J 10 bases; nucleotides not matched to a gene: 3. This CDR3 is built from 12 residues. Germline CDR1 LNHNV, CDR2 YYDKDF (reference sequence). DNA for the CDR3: TGTGCCACCAGCAGCCGACAGGGGGTAGCTTTCTTT. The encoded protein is CATSSRQGVAFF. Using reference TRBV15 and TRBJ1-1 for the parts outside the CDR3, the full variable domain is DAMVIQNPRYQVTQFGKPVTLSCSQTLNHNVMYWYQQKSSQAPKLLFHYYDKDFNNEADTPDNFQSRRPNTSFCFLDIRSPGLGDTAMYLCATSSRQGVAFFGQGTRLTVV.